This T cell receptor (beta chain) comes out of a study of blood T cell repertoires in COVID-19 (TCRdb year 2020). About the investigation overall: The collaborator samples originated in the United States, Italy and Spain and spanned the acute and convalescent phases of COVID-19. The prospective study material was composed of cDNA or gDNA derived from T cells, B-cell-depleted T cells, or PBMCs. Deeply sampled blood TCRbeta repertoires from subjects exposed to, actively infected with, or recovered from COVID-19 were included in the dataset. The repertoires were released in a freely available public database intended as a resource for research on the immune response to SARS-CoV-2. The samples were drawn from the first 160 participants of the ongoing ImmuneRACE study and from roughly 1,300 subjects provided by 6 global collaborators. A de-identified subject ID, COVID-19 status, age in years and sex were almost always included in the sample metadata. HLA class I and class II types, where available, came from metadata supplied by the sample provider rather than from assay-based typing. Overall study results and their limits: The quantity of clinical and demographic metadata differed by source and by participant and was supplied without curation.

This clone has a handful of counts. Its antigen target is currently unknown. No base qualities exist here, and no much larger clone lies one base off it. TCRbeta CDR3 regions were amplified from genomic DNA using the immunoSEQ Assay, a bias-controlled multiplex PCR. The original methods were these. Within the assay, amplification of reference gene primers was used to estimate how many nucleated cells each sample contained. To quantify the absolute abundance of each unique TCRbeta CDR3 rearrangement, sequence reads were collapsed and filtered. For each sample, productive Simpson clonality was calculated as the square root of Simpson's diversity index across productive rearrangements. Drawn from immuneACCESS, this table holds only the in-frame rearrangements with V and J called that TCRdb kept. Clones are partly lost; checked studies trace under half to an unresolved V gene and leave the rest unexplained. D and trimming come from the DNA, and the V and J calls and clone size come from that table. A total of tens of thousands of clones appear in this sample, 88% of them only once. The ten most abundant clones make up less than 55% of the sample.

At one collaborating source in Seattle, patients were enrolled during active infection and were followed longitudinally through the course of disease. Collaborating institutions collected whole blood in K2EDTA tubes following their own protocols. For TCRbeta analysis, collaborator samples were shipped as frozen whole blood, as isolated PBMCs, or as DNA extracted from either sample type. CDR1 is given as ENHRY and CDR2 as SYGVKD, both from the germline V gene. V lost 3 bases and J lost 3 bases; the stretch between them is 9 bases long. From its cysteine to its phenylalanine, the CDR3 spans 14 amino acids. Solely the CDR3 DNA is kept, with 42 bases framed from the first base.

Recombination linked TRBV10-3 to TRBJ1-5; TRBD1 could be the D gene, as 5 bases match. This clonotype was sampled from a woman between 55 and 75 years old with COVID-19, enrolled during active disease. The sample consisted of peripheral blood. The DNA sequence is as follows: TGTGCCATCAGTGACAGGGAAGTCAATCAGCCCCAGCATTTT. It codes for CAISDREVNQPQHF.